The present T cell receptor beta chain was sequenced within a study of T cells in Graves' hyperthyroidism and ophthalmopathy. V lost 1 base and J lost 7, with 7 bases in between. CDR3 length: 12 amino acids. Subjects aged 18 to 65 presented with newly diagnosed hyperthyroidism of less than 2 months' duration. Exclusion of a patient resulted from uncontrolled infection, other autoimmune disease, pregnancy or lactation. Fresh peripheral blood, less than 11 ml of it, supplied the PBMCs. On this clonotype itself: The antigen is unknown.

Broader study findings: Prediction of ophthalmopathy progression came a median approximately 7 months pre-onset.

The TCR beta CDR3 regions underwent amplification using RNA transcripts as the source. Researchers ran a first-round RT-PCR on the TCR CDR3 using the HTBI primer set. Using its own MiXCR run on the multiplex PCR reads, TCRdb lists one record per CDR3 protein. This table has some 500,000 distinct CDR3 sequences, roughly 14% appearing once. The chain joins TRBV12-3 or TRBV12-4 to TRBJ1-2; D gene uncertain. The receptor's source is a woman between 18 and 29 years old with Graves' hyperthyroidism. Input material: blood. The DNA of the CDR3 is TGTGCCAGCAGTTTAGGATCGCTTGGCTACACCTTC. This encodes CASSLGSLGYTF.